What follows is one T cell receptor beta chain and its context. What it binds is not known. Profiled with immunoSEQ multiplex PCR; TCRdb holds only in-frame clones, not every one. The sample has around 25,000 clones; approximately 80% are singletons. This record belongs to a study of OX40 agonist ivuxolimab in advanced cancers. Study outcomes and limitations: The investigators did not determine what antigen specificity the expanded peripheral T cells had. Clonal expansion by week 6 occurred in CD4+ and CD8+ blood T cells (at 0.1 to 3.0 mg/kg). On average, CD8+ T cells showed a greater number of expanded clones than CD4+.

The V gene's germline CDR1 is SGHVS and CDR2 FQNEAQ. The CDR3 runs to 13 residues. V was shortened by 5 bases and J by 8 bases, with 12 bases between the two germline ends. The chain joins TRBV7-8 to TRBJ2-2, with TRBD2 as a possible D gene (6 bases). The source is an adult with an advanced solid tumor such as melanoma, head and neck, liver or kidney cancer. The material sequenced was CD4+ or CD8+ T cells sorted from blood, taken in a trial of the OX40 agonist ivuxolimab. CDR3 in amino acids: CASSRLESGELFF. The DNA for the CDR3 is TGTGCCAGCAGCCGACTAGAGTCTGGGGAGCTGTTTTTT.